This TCR beta chain was captured by sequencing in a study of cytomegalovirus exposure and HLA in healthy donors. Donors sampled were nominally healthy, though unrecorded immune exposures were likely. The V and J ends lost 4 bases and 2 bases, in that order; junction bases with no gene match: 6. Germline values: CDR1 LNHDA, CDR2 SQIVND (reference sequence). This CDR3 region has 15 residues. Primers included in the PCR were 60 Vbeta and 13 Jbeta primers. Sequencing was performed with immunoSEQ multiplex PCR; in TCRdb, only in-frame clones are kept and a portion is missing. The sample comprises more than 95,000 clones, around three quarters of which are singletons, and approximately 1.3% rests with the top ten.

The specimen was PBMCs. This chain connects TRBV19 to TRBJ1-1; 8 positions match TRBD1. This receptor was identified in a female donor in good health and CMV-seronegative. The CDR3 here is CASSTGTGVNTEAFF. The CDR3 DNA sequence: TGTGCCAGTAGTACGGGGACAGGCGTAAACACTGAAGCTTTCTTT. Full variable domain (rest looked up from reference TRBV19 and TRBJ1-1): DGGITQSPKYLFRKEGQNVTLSCEQNLNHDAMYWYRQDPGQGLRLIYYSQIVNDFQKGDIAEGYSVSREKKESFPLTVTSAQKNPTAFYLCASSTGTGVNTEAFFGQGTRLTVV.